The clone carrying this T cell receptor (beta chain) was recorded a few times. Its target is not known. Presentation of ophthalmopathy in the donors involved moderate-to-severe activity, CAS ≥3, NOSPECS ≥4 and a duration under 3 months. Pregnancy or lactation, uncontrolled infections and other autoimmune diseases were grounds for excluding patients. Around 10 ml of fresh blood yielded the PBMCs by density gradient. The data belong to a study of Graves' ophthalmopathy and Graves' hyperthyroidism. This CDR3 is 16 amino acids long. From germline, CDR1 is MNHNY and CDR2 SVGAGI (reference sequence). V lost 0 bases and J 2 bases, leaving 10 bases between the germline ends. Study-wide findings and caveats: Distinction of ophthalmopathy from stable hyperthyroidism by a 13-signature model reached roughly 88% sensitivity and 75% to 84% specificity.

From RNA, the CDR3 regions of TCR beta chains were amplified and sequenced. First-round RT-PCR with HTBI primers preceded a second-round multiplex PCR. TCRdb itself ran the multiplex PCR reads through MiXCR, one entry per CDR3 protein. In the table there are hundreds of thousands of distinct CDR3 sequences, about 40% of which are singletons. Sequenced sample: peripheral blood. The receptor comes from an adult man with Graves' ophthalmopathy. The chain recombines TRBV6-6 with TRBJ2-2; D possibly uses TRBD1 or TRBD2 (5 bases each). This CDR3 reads CASSYSARGNTGELFF. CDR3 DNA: TGTGCCAGCAGTTACTCGGCGAGGGGTAACACCGGGGAGCTGTTTTTT.